These 21 T cell receptor beta chains came from one sample sequenced in a study of control samples from healthy donors and cancer patients. Clones were read by immunoSEQ multiplex PCR, and TCRdb kept only the in-frame ones, dropping some. The table lists 95,000 to 150,000 clones, approximately 84% of them singletons. Sequenced sample: blood. All receptors derive from a man aged 18 to 29 in good health.

This clone has only one observation. The chain combines TRBV10-1 with TRBJ2-1; TRBD2 agrees at 11 bases. The junction had 8 bases not matched to a gene; V was cut back by 6 bases and J by 7 bases. This CDR3 has 15 amino acids. The V gene's germline CDR1 is WNHNN and CDR2 SYGVQD (reference sequence). DNA for the CDR3: TGCGCCAGCAGCCGACTAGCGGGGAGCCAGAATGAGCAGTTCTTC. Translating it yields CASSRLAGSQNEQFF.

The chain combines TRBV7-8 with TRBJ1-2; 7 bases match TRBD1. This CDR3 spans 15 amino acids. Trimming removed 2 bases from V and 8 bases from J; junction bases left unmatched: 11. Germline-derived CDR1 and CDR2 are SGHVS and FQNEAQ. The CDR3, as DNA: TGTGCCAGCAGCTTAAGCGGGGCAGGGGGTGGGGGCTACACCTTC. The encoded protein is CASSLSGAGGGGYTF.

This clone was counted a few times. V usage is TRBV7-8 and J usage is TRBJ1-5; TRBD1 might be the D (5 bases). CDR1 is SGHVS, CDR2 FQNEAQ, per germline. This CDR3 is 14 amino acids long. The V end was cut by 5 bases, the J end by 7 bases, with 15 bases between. The CDR3 sequence: CASSRGAGDQPQHF. CDR3 in DNA: TGTGCCAGCAGCCGTGGGGCAGGAGACCAGCCCCAGCATTTT.

This chain uses TRBV3-1 (or the pseudogene TRBV3-2) with TRBJ2-1; D unclear. CDR1 is LGHDT, CDR2 YNNKEL, per germline (reference sequence). Deletions cut 0 bases from V and 9 bases from J, with 12 bases between. This CDR3 is built from 14 residues. CDR3: CASSQEKVRTEQFF. CDR3 coding DNA: TGTGCCAGCAGCCAAGAAAAAGTTAGGACTGAGCAGTTCTTC.

This sequence joins TRBV7-3 and TRBJ2-7; 8 bases match TRBD2. Germline CDR1 SGHTA, CDR2 FQGTGA. V lost 5 bases to trimming and J lost 2 bases; unmatched junction nucleotides: 11. The CDR3 sequence is 16 residues long. CDR3 sequence: CASSPPRSGIPYEQYF. The CDR3 nucleotides are TGTGCCAGCAGCCCCCCCCGTAGCGGGATACCCTACGAGCAGTACTTC.

The chain is built from TRBV7-9 and TRBJ2-5; possibly TRBD1 for D (6 bases). V gave up 1 base and J gave up 4 bases, with 10 bases separating them. CDR1 is SEHNR, CDR2 FQNEAQ, per germline (reference sequence). CDR3 length equals 14 residues. CDR3 sequence (DNA): TGTGCCAGCAGCTTAGTAAGGGGGTTAGAGACCCAGTACTTC. It is translated as CASSLVRGLETQYF. Looking up the rest from reference TRBV7-9 and TRBJ2-5 gives the full variable domain: DTGVSQNPRHKITKRGQNVTFRCDPISEHNRLYWYRQTLGQGPEFLTYFQNEAQLEKSRLLSDRFSAERPKGSFSTLEIQRTEQGDSAMYLCASSLVRGLETQYFGPGTRLLVL.

This chain joins TRBV27 and TRBJ2-1; 12 bases match TRBD2. Germline V gene sequence: CDR1 MNHEY, CDR2 SMNVEV (reference sequence). The J segment lost 7 bases and the V segment lost 2 bases, leaving 12 bases of the junction unmatched. This CDR3 has 18 residues. The CDR3 DNA is TGTGCCAGCAGTTTAGTTTCGTTTCGACTAGCGGGAGTAAATGAGCAGTTCTTC. Encoded protein: CASSLVSFRLAGVNEQFF.

The chain combines TRBV18 with TRBJ2-7; D gene uncertain. Deletions cut 0 bases from V and 0 bases from J, with 6 bases between. Germline V CDR1 and CDR2: KGHSH, LQKENI. The CDR3 runs to 14 residues. CDR3 sequence: CASSPPAFSYEQYF. For the CDR3, the DNA is TGTGCCAGCTCACCACCCGCATTCTCCTACGAGCAGTACTTC.

The gene calls are TRBV7-2 and TRBJ1-3; 9 bases are a match to TRBD1. Unmatched junction bases numbered 2, after V lost 4 bases and J lost 4 bases. Germline CDR1 is SGHTA and CDR2 is FQGNSA. CDR3 length: 14 residues. The CDR3 loop is CASSYRGLGNTIYF. Here the CDR3 DNA reads TGTGCCAGCAGCTACAGGGGGCTGGGAAACACCATATATTTT.

The chain links TRBV6-5 to TRBJ1-1; the match to TRBD1 covers 7 bases. Per germline, CDR1 MNHEY and CDR2 SVGAGI. The length of the CDR3 is 14 residues. V dropped 6 bases and J dropped 2; count of bases not matched to a gene: 6. CDR3: CASSLGTVNTEAFF. In nucleotides, the CDR3 is TGTGCCAGCAGCCTCGGGACAGTAAACACTGAAGCTTTCTTT.

This chain uses TRBV3-1 (or the pseudogene TRBV3-2) with TRBJ1-2, with D perhaps matching TRBD1 (6 bases). Per germline, CDR1 LGHDT and CDR2 YNNKEL (reference sequence). V lost 4 bases, J lost 4 bases, and 19 bases lay in between. The CDR3 covers 16 residues. CDR3 sequence reads: CASSPEGGTVTYGYTF. The CDR3 DNA is TGTGCCAGCAGCCCGGAGGGGGGAACCGTTACCTATGGCTACACCTTC.

CDR3 in DNA: TGCGCCAGCAGCTTAGTCGCAGGGACGGGTAATTCACCCCTCCACTTT. This sequence encodes CASSLVAGTGNSPLHF. The J gene is TRBJ1-6, the V gene TRBV5-1; possibly TRBD1 for D (5 bases). V gave up 2 bases and J gave up 6 bases, with 15 bases separating them. The CDR3 consists of 16 residues. The germline V gene encodes CDR1 SGHRS and CDR2 YFSETQ.

In nucleotides, the CDR3 is TGTGCCAGTAGTCGGACAGGGAACATGAACACTGAAGCTTTCTTT. It specifies CASSRTGNMNTEAFF. The chain carries TRBV19 and TRBJ1-1; 8 positions agree with TRBD1. The CDR3 is 15 residues long. After removal of 5 bases from V and 0 bases from J, the junction contained 5 bases not matched to a gene. Germline CDR1 is LNHDA and CDR2 is SQIVND (reference sequence).

This chain links TRBV14 with TRBJ2-2; a possible D gene is TRBD1 (6 bases). The germline V gene has CDR1 SGHDN and CDR2 FVKESK. V was cut by 3 bases and J by 5 bases, with 13 bases left in between. The CDR3 loop spans 15 amino acids. The CDR3 spells CASSQTRGSTGELFF. The CDR3 coding sequence is TGTGCCAGCAGCCAGACCAGGGGTTCTACCGGGGAGCTGTTTTTT.

The sample holds one count of this clone. This chain uses TRBV11-2 with TRBJ2-1; 9 bases map to TRBD2. Germline V gives CDR1 SGHAT, CDR2 FQNNGV. Losses at the gene ends were 1 base for V and 6 bases for J; bases not matched to a gene: 4. The CDR3 contains 15 residues. The CDR3 DNA follows: TGTGCCAGCAGCTTAGGGACTAGCGCTCGCAATGAGCAGTTCTTC. This encodes CASSLGTSARNEQFF.

The genes are TRBV24-1 and TRBJ2-1; perhaps TRBD2 as D (5 bases). This CDR3 has 13 amino acids. Germline V lookup: CDR1 KGHDR, CDR2 SFDVKD. V lost 5 bases to trimming and J lost 5 bases, with 9 bases between them. CDR3 in amino acids: CATSVTRNNEQFF. The CDR3 nucleotides are TGTGCCACCAGTGTAACTAGAAACAATGAGCAGTTCTTC.

The V and J genes are TRBV12-5 and TRBJ2-5; TRBD2 might be the D (6 bases). Trimming left V 1 base short and J 10 bases short, with 13 bases between. The germline gives CDR1 LGHNT, CDR2 FRNRAP. The CDR3 sequence is 13 residues long. This CDR3 is CASGLGDFGDQYF. The CDR3 nucleotides are TGTGCTAGTGGTTTGGGGGACTTTGGGGACCAGTACTTC.

A single count supports this clone. Here the CDR3 reads CASSELPGQGDQPQHF. CDR3 in DNA: TGTGCCAGCAGTGAGCTTCCAGGACAGGGGGATCAGCCCCAGCATTTT. The V gene is TRBV6-1, the J gene TRBJ1-5; 10 bases agree with TRBD1. The V gene's germline CDR1 is MNHNS and CDR2 SASEGT. The CDR3 is 16 residues long. With 3 bases clipped from V and 5 bases from J, the junction kept 7 bases outside the gene matches.

The chain employs TRBV6-2 or TRBV6-3 and TRBJ2-2; D perhaps matches TRBD2 (6 bases). From germline, CDR1 is MNHEY and CDR2 SVGEGT. V dropped 0 bases and J dropped 5 bases, with 22 bases sitting between them. The length of the CDR3 is 19 residues. The CDR3 nucleotides read TGTGCCAGCAGTTACTCCCTACTCCCACGGGGGAAGGGGACCGGGGAGCTGTTTTTT. Amino acids: CASSYSLLPRGKGTGELFF.

A few counts support this clone. The CDR3 DNA reads TGTGCCAGCAGCCAAGATGTTACAGGATTCAACACTGAAGCTTTCTTT. This encodes CASSQDVTGFNTEAFF. The rearrangement links TRBV3-1 (or the pseudogene TRBV3-2) to TRBJ1-1; tentatively, D is TRBD1 (5 bases). V lost 0 bases and J 2 bases, leaving 13 bases between the germline ends. The germline V gene has CDR1 LGHDT and CDR2 YNNKEL (reference sequence). CDR3 length: 16 amino acids.

Concerning this clone itself: Additional DNA sequences in this sample encode the identical CDR3. The chain is built from TRBV5-1 and TRBJ1-1; D is uncertain. Trimming pared 0 bases from V and 2 bases from J, leaving 11 bases between. Looked up from germline, CDR1 is SGHRS and CDR2 is YFSETQ. This CDR3 is built from 15 residues. The CDR3, as DNA: TGCGCCAGCAGCTTGGCCAGCGGTGGTAACACTGAAGCTTTCTTT. Protein: CASSLASGGNTEAFF.